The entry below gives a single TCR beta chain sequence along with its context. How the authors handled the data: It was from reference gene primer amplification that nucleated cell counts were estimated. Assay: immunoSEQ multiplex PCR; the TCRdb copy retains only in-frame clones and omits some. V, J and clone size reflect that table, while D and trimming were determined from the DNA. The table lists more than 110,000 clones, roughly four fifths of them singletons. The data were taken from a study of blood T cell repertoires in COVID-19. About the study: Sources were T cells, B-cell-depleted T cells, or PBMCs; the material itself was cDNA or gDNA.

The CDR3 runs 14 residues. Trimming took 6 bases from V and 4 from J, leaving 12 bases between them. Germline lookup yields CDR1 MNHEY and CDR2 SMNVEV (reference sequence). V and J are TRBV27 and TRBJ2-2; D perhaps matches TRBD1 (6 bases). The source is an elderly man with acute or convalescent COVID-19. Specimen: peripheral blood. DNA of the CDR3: TGTGCCAGCAGGACAGGCCAACTCACCGGGGAGCTGTTTTTT. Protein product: CASRTGQLTGELFF.